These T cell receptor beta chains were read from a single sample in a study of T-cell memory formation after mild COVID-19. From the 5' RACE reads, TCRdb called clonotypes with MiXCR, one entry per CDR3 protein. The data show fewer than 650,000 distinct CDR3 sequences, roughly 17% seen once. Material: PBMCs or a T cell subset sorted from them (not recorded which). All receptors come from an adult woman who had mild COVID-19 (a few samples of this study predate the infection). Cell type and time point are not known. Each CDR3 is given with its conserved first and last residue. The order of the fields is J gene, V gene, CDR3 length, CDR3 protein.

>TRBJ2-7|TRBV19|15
CASSSGRTTTYEQYF
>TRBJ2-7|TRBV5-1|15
CASSFLAGEGYEQYF
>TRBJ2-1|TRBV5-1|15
CASSRSSGSYNEQFF
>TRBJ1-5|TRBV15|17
CATSSTRAAEVGQPQHF
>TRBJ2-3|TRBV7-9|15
CASSTAGGRTDTQYF
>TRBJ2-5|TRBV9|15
CASSVDGGRYETQYF
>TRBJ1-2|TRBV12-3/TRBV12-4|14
CASSLATDSYGYTF
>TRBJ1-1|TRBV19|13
CASSSGLNTEAFF
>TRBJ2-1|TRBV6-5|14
CASSRLAVYNEQFF
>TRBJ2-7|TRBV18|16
CASSPLSGAGSYEQYF
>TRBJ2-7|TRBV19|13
CASSPRAKDEQYF
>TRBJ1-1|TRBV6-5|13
CASRDLGSRLAFF
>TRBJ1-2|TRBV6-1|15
CAESTGEVANYGYTF
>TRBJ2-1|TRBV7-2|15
CASSLVPSGYNEQFF
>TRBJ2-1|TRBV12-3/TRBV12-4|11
CASSGWDEQFF
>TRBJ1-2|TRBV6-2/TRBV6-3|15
CASSLSGDGKLGYTF
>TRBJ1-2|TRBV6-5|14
CASSSDRGDYGYTF
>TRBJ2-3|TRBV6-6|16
CASSYIQTWPPGRQYF
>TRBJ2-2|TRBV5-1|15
CASRKQASNTGELFF
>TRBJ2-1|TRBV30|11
CAWTSRNEQFF
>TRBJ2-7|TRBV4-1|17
CASSQVPGGQGAYEQYF
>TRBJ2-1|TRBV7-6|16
CASSSTVDSSYNEQFF
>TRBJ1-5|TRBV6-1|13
CASSAISNQPQHF
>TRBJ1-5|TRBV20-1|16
CSARDLTGASNQPQHF
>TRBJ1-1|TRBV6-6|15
CASSYSDRTNTEAFF
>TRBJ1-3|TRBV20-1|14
CSAKHISSGNTIYF
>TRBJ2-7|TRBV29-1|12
CSARRGSYEQYF
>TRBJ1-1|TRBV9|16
CASSVGGGAPQTEAFF
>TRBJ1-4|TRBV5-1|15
CASSSALGRNEKLFF
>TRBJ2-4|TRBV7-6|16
CASSLGAGGTKNIQYF
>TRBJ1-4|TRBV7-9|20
CASSLAPGQGAPIEYEKLFF